The 19 T cell receptor beta chains below come from one sample, sequenced in a study of blood T cell repertoires in COVID-19. Clones were sequenced by immunoSEQ multiplex PCR, and TCRdb holds only the in-frame ones, with some missing. This table holds about 490,000 clones, 70% to 90% found once. The sample was peripheral blood. The receptors were sampled from a human donor in a cohort sampled during active COVID-19.

This clone was seen a single time. The chain has TRBV4-1 and TRBJ2-1; 10 nucleotides agree with TRBD2. CDR3 length equals 20 residues. V lost 0 bases and J lost 0; bases outside the gene matches: 11. CDR1 is MGHRA, CDR2 YSYEKL, per germline. DNA for the CDR3: TGCGCCAGCAGCCAAGATGGGACTAGCGTAATAGAAACCTCCTACAATGAGCAGTTCTTC. Translation: CASSQDGTSVIETSYNEQFF.

The chain uses TRBV6-6 and TRBJ2-5; D is possibly TRBD1 (6 bases). The germline CDR1 and CDR2 sequences are MNHNY and SVGAGI (reference sequence). The V gene lost 2 bases and the J gene lost 4 bases, with 11 bases spanning the gap. The CDR3 covers 14 residues. The chain's CDR3 is CASSYRDTRETQYF. DNA for the CDR3: TGTGCCAGCAGTTACAGGGACACCCGAGAGACCCAGTACTTC.

In its sample, this clone was seen once. The V gene is TRBV5-6, the J gene TRBJ1-4, with a weak D call TRBD1 (6 bases). The germline CDR1 and CDR2 sequences are SGHDT and YYEEEE. Trimming took off 5 bases at V and 1 base at J, with 12 bases between the two ends. The CDR3 runs to 15 residues. The CDR3 spells CASSQTGETNEKLFF. CDR3 nucleotides: TGTGCCAGCAGTCAGACAGGAGAAACTAATGAAAAACTGTTTTTT.

The chain uses TRBV11-2 and TRBJ2-7; 13 bases map to TRBD2. J gave up 0 bases and V 5 bases, and 10 bases lay outside the gene matches. The CDR3 is made up of 18 amino acids. The germline gives CDR1 SGHAT, CDR2 FQNNGV. The CDR3 protein is CASSRGTSGNKGSYEQYF. The DNA for the CDR3 is TGTGCCAGCAGCCGGGGGACTAGCGGGAATAAGGGCTCCTACGAGCAGTACTTC.

This clone was counted once. The chain combines TRBV27 with TRBJ1-2; 9 bases agree with TRBD1. V lost 6 bases to trimming and J lost 6 bases; unmatched junction nucleotides: 2. The CDR3 has 12 residues. Per germline, CDR1 MNHEY and CDR2 SMNVEV (reference sequence). CDR3: CASSDRGDGYTF. The CDR3 nucleotides are TGTGCCAGCAGCGACAGGGGGGATGGCTACACCTTC.

This sequence joins TRBV5-1 and TRBJ2-1; D perhaps matches TRBD1 (5 bases). The CDR3 has 11 residues. The germline CDR1 and CDR2 sequences are SGHRS and YFSETQ. Trimming removed 4 bases from V and 10 bases from J, with 9 bases in between. The DNA for the CDR3 is TGCGCCAGCAGCCTCCGGACAGAGCAGTTCTTC. This sequence encodes CASSLRTEQFF.

J is TRBJ1-1 and V is TRBV6-5, with a weak D call TRBD1 (6 bases). Trimming removed 7 bases at V and 2 bases at J, with 17 bases between. The V gene's germline CDR1 is MNHEY and CDR2 SVGAGI. The CDR3 consists of 15 residues. CDR3 in DNA: TGTGCCAGCACTGTCGTACAGGGCCTTAACACTGAAGCTTTCTTT. Amino acids: CASTVVQGLNTEAFF.

This sequence joins TRBV14 and TRBJ2-1; TRBD1 aligns across 7 bases. Unmatched junction bases numbered 7, after V lost 2 bases and J lost 6 bases. The germline CDR1 and CDR2 sequences are SGHDN and FVKESK. This CDR3 contains 15 residues. CDR3 region: CASSQWRRQGNEQFF. DNA for the CDR3: TGTGCCAGCAGCCAATGGAGGAGACAGGGCAATGAGCAGTTCTTC. Full variable domain (outside the CDR3, taken from reference TRBV14 and TRBJ2-1): EAGVTQFPSHSVIEKGQTVTLRCDPISGHDNLYWYRRVMGKEIKFLLHFVKESKQDESGMPNNRFLAERTGGTYSTLKVQPAELEDSGVYFCASSQWRRQGNEQFFGPGTRLTVL.

The V and J genes are TRBV27 and TRBJ2-5; D gene uncertain. CDR1 MNHEY and CDR2 SMNVEV come from the germline V gene (reference sequence). The ends were cut back, 3 bases at V and 2 bases at J, with 13 bases in the middle. The CDR3 covers 15 residues. In DNA, the CDR3 is TGTGCCAGCAGTTTCTCCCCGTGGCTTCAAGAGACCCAGTACTTC. Its protein product is CASSFSPWLQETQYF.

Note on this clone: Other nucleotide sequences in the sample specify the same CDR3. The chain combines TRBV5-1 with TRBJ1-5, with D perhaps matching TRBD1 (5 bases). CDR1 SGHRS and CDR2 YFSETQ come from the germline V gene. This CDR3 spans 14 amino acids. V was cut by 1 base and J by 4 bases, with 9 bases left in between. CDR3 coding DNA: TGCGCCAGCAGCTTGTCTGGGGGGAATCAGCCCCAGCATTTT. Residues: CASSLSGGNQPQHF.

This sequence joins TRBV19 and TRBJ1-6; D gene uncertain. The germline V gene encodes CDR1 LNHDA and CDR2 SQIVND (reference sequence). The CDR3 is 16 residues long. V lost 3 bases, J lost 6 bases, and 15 bases lay in between. CDR3 sequence (DNA): TGTGCCAGTAGTATCCAATCGAGCGCACTTAATTCACCCCTCCACTTT. This sequence encodes CASSIQSSALNSPLHF.

This CDR3 reads CASSLVGDRGPEEQYF. The CDR3 DNA follows: TGTGCCAGCAGCTTGGTCGGGGATAGGGGGCCGGAGGAGCAGTACTTC. The chain uses TRBV5-4 and TRBJ2-7; 7 bases agree with TRBD1. The junction had 13 bases not matched to a gene; V was cut back by 0 bases and J by 7 bases. The germline gives CDR1 SGHNT, CDR2 YYREEE (reference sequence). CDR3 length equals 16 residues.

The chain carries TRBV4-3 and TRBJ2-1, with 9 bases aligning to TRBD1. The CDR3 covers 15 residues. V lost 0 bases, J lost 8 bases, and 5 bases stayed unmatched. Per the germline V gene, CDR1 is LGHNA and CDR2 is YSLEER. The CDR3: CASSQENRGHDEQFF. The CDR3 nucleotides are TGCGCCAGCAGCCAAGAAAACAGGGGGCACGATGAGCAGTTCTTC.

This clone appeared a single time. This rearrangement joins TRBV7-3 to TRBJ2-7, with 10 bases matching TRBD2. Per germline, CDR1 SGHTA and CDR2 FQGTGA. This CDR3 has 15 amino acids. V shed 2 bases, J shed 2 bases, and the junction held 3 bases outside the gene matches. CDR3 sequence reads: CASSLGLAGAYEQYF. The DNA for the CDR3 is TGTGCCAGCAGCTTAGGGCTAGCGGGAGCCTACGAGCAGTACTTC.

The V call is TRBV5-4, the J call TRBJ1-2; 7 nucleotides match TRBD1. The germline V gene encodes CDR1 SGHNT and CDR2 YYREEE (reference sequence). This CDR3 spans 15 amino acids. With 2 bases clipped from V and 0 bases from J, the junction kept 4 bases outside the gene matches. The CDR3 nucleotides read TGTGCCAGCAGCTTTACGGGACAGACTAACTATGGCTACACCTTC. Encoded protein: CASSFTGQTNYGYTF.

The genes are TRBV10-3 and TRBJ1-5; 8 nucleotides match TRBD1. V dropped 6 bases and J dropped 7; count of bases not matched to a gene: 11. The germline gives CDR1 ENHRY, CDR2 SYGVKD. CDR3 size: 15 residues. DNA of the CDR3: TGTGCCATCAGCCCGGACAGGGCGGTGCGACAGCCCCAGCATTTT. Its protein is CAISPDRAVRQPQHF.

The chain is built from TRBV19 and TRBJ2-7, with 7 bases that match TRBD2. The CDR3 length is 15 residues. V gave up 6 bases and J gave up 0 bases; unmatched junction bases: 8. Germline CDR1 LNHDA, CDR2 SQIVND (reference sequence). The CDR3 protein is CASRKSGTSSYEQYF. In DNA, the CDR3 is TGTGCCAGTAGGAAGAGCGGGACCTCCTCCTACGAGCAGTACTTC.

The chain uses TRBV5-1 and TRBJ1-4, with D perhaps matching TRBD1 (5 bases). The CDR3 is 14 amino acids. Trimming cost V 0 bases and J 10 bases, with 13 bases left between them. CDR1 and CDR2 from the germline V gene are SGHRS and YFSETQ. CDR3 sequence: CASSLGQGQGKLFF. The CDR3 nucleotides read TGCGCCAGCAGCTTGGGCCAGGGCCAGGGAAAACTGTTTTTT.

The V and J genes are TRBV30 and TRBJ2-5, with 12 nucleotides matching TRBD2. The CDR3 is 16 amino acids. The germline gives CDR1 GTSNPN, CDR2 SVGIG (reference sequence). J lost 6 bases, V lost 2 bases, and 10 bases had no gene match. CDR3 nucleotide sequence: TGTGCCTGGAGTCCACCTCTAGCGGGAGGGCCTCAGACCCAGTACTTC. Translating it yields CAWSPPLAGGPQTQYF.